This T cell receptor beta chain was captured by sequencing in a study of cytomegalovirus exposure and HLA in healthy donors. General study results and limits: A later analysis showed that HLA-associated TCR beta chains had undergone more clonal expansion than equally common others.

The CDR3 extends over 15 amino acids. Trimming took 4 bases from V and 5 from J; bases not matched to a gene: 5. Per germline, CDR1 SEHNR and CDR2 FQNEAQ (reference sequence). About this clone itself: Antigen specificity is unknown.

60 Vbeta and 13 Jbeta primers were used in PCR. Method: immunoSEQ multiplex PCR; TCRdb's copy keeps in-frame clones and lacks some. The sample holds more than 100,000 clones. Source material: PBMCs. The chain links TRBV7-9 to TRBJ2-2; 9 positions match TRBD1. The receptor was isolated from a woman aged 40 to 50 in good health and CMV-seronegative. The CDR3 sequence: CASSSDRGDTGELFF. The CDR3 DNA reads as TGTGCCAGCAGCTCGGACAGGGGAGATACCGGGGAGCTGTTTTTT.